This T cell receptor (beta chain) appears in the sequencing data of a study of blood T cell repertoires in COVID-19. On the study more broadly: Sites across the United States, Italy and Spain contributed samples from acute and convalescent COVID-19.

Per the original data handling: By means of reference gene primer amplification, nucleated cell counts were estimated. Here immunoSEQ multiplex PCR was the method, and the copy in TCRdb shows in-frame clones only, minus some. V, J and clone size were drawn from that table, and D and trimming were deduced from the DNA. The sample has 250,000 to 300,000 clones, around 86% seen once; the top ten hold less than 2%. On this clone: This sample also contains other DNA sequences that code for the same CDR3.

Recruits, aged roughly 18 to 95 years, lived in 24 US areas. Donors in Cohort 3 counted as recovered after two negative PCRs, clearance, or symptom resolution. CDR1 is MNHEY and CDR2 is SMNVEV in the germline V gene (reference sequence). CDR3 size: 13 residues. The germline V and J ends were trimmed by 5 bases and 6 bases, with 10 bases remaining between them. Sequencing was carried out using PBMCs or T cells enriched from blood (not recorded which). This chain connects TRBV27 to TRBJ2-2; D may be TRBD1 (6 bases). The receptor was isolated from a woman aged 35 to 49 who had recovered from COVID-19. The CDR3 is CASSRTVAGELFF. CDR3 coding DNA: TGTGCCAGCAGTAGGACAGTCGCCGGGGAGCTGTTTTTT.